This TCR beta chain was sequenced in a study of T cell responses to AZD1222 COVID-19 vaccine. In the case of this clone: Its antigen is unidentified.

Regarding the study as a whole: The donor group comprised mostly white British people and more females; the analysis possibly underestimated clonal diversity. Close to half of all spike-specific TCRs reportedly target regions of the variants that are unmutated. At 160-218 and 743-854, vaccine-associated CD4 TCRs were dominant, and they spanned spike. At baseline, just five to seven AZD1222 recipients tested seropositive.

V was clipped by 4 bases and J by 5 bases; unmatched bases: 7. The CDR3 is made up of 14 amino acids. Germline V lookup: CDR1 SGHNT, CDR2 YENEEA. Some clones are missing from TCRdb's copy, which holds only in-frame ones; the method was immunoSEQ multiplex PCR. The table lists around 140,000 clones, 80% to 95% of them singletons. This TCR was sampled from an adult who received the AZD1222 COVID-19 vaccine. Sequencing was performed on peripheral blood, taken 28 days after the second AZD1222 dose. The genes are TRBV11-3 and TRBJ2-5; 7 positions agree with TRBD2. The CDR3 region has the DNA TGTGCCAGCAGCTCCCCATTCGGGGGGGAGACCCAGTACTTC. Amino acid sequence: CASSSPFGGETQYF.